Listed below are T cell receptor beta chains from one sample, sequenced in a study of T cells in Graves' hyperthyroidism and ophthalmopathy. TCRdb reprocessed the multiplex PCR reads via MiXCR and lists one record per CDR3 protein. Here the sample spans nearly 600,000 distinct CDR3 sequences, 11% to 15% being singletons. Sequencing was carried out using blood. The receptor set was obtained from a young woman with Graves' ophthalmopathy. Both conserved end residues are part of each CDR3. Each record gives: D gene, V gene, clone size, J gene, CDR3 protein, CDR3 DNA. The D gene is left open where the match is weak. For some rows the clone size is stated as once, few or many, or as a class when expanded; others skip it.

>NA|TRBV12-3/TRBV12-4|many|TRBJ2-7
CASSLAPRAFYDEQYF
TGTGCCAGCAGTTTAGCCCCTCGGGCGTTCTATGACGAGCAGTACTTC
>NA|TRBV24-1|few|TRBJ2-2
CASGLSGLNTGELFF
TGTGCCTCAGGCCTTAGCGGTCTGAACACCGGGGAGCTGTTTTTT
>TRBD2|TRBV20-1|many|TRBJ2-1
CSATTSGTGTYNEQFF
TGCAGTGCCACTACTAGCGGGACCGGGACCTACAATGAGCAGTTCTTC
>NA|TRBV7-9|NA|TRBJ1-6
CASSLASQGTYNSPLHF
TGTGCCAGCAGCTTAGCATCGCAGGGGACATATAATTCACCCCTCCACTTT
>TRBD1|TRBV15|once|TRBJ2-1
CATSRDPTGGNEQFF
TGTGCCACCAGCAGAGACCCGACAGGGGGTAATGAGCAGTTCTTC
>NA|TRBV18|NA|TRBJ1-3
CASSPSQTDISGNTIYF
TGTGCCAGCTCACCCTCCCAGACGGATATCTCTGGAAACACCATATATTTT
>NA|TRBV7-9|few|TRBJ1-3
CASSRGDRASVESTIYF
TGTGCCAGCAGCCGAGGTGATCGGGCCTCCGTTGAAAGCACCATATATTTT
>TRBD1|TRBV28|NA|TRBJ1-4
CASSSPDRANEKLFF
TGTGCCAGCAGTTCACCGGACAGGGCTAATGAAAAACTGTTTTTT
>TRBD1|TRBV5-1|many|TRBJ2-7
CASSPRQGDTTYEQYF
TGCGCCAGCAGCCCCCGACAGGGGGACACAACCTACGAGCAGTACTTC
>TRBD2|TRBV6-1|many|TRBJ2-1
CASLRGLAFRDEQFF
TGTGCCAGCTTGCGGGGACTAGCGTTCCGTGATGAGCAGTTCTTC
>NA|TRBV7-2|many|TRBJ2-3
CASSYRPFADTQYF
TGTGCCAGCAGCTACCGGCCCTTCGCGGATACGCAGTATTTT
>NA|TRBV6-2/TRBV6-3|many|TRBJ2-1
CASSYGPGVDGNEQFF
TGTGCCAGCAGTTACGGGCCGGGAGTAGATGGGAATGAGCAGTTCTTC
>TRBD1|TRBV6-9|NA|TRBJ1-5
CASSYTGTGADNQPQHF
TGTGCCAGCAGTTACACTGGGACAGGCGCTGACAATCAGCCCCAGCATTTT
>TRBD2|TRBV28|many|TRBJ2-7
CASSASGLDYEQYF
TGTGCCAGCAGCGCTAGCGGGCTCGACTACGAGCAGTACTTC
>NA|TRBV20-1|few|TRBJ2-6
CSASQGSGANVLTF
TGCAGTGCTTCACAGGGCTCTGGGGCCAACGTCCTGACTTTC
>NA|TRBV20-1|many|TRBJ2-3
CSARRLVFTDTQYF
TGCAGTGCTAGGCGTCTAGTCTTCACAGATACGCAGTATTTT
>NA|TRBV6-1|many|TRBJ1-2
CASSTAGAREDGYTF
TGTGCCAGCAGTACGGCCGGGGCTCGGGAGGATGGCTACACCTTC
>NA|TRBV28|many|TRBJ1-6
CASSQLLGRELPLHF
TGTGCCAGCAGTCAATTGTTAGGGAGGGAATTACCCCTCCACTTT
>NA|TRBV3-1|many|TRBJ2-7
CASSPLGTLTEQYF
TGTGCCAGCAGCCCCCTAGGGACCCTCACCGAGCAGTACTTC
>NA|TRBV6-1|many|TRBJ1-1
CASSYWQGSMNTEAFF
TGTGCCAGCAGTTATTGGCAGGGATCGATGAACACTGAAGCTTTCTTT
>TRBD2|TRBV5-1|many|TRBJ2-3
CASSLPAGVWFFTPSTDTQYF
TGCGCCAGCAGCTTGCCAGCGGGAGTATGGTTTTTCACCCCTAGCACAGATACGCAGTATTTT
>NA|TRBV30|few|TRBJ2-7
CAWDTGTYEQYF
TGTGCCTGGGATACAGGGACCTACGAGCAGTACTTC
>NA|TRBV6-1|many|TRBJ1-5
CASSNQPQHF
TGTGCCAGCAGCAACCAGCCCCAGCATTTT